Only one count was recorded for the clone carrying this T cell receptor (beta chain). As yet, its antigen is unknown. Profiled with immunoSEQ multiplex PCR; TCRdb holds only in-frame clones, not every one. The table lists around 40,000 clones, less than 80% of them singletons, with roughly 7.4% in the top ten. The sample originates from a study of early stage breast cancer tumors. Study at large: Average read coverage per sample was 9.5 to 10-fold. Study results and limitations: Commonly generated sequences made up most enriched TCRB sequences shared between patients. In 14 of 16 patients, blood comparison separated tumor from normal breast. Tumors had around 2.3-fold higher T cell density than normal breast.

The CDR3 runs to 15 residues. V shed 6 bases and J 2 bases; nucleotides not matched to a gene: 7. Germline V CDR1 and CDR2: MDHEN, SYDVKM. This TCR was sampled from a person in their sixties with breast cancer. The V gene is TRBV28, the J gene TRBJ2-1; 7 bases line up with TRBD2. The sequencing input was blood. CDR3 nucleotide sequence: TGTGCCAGCAGATCCAGCGGGGCCCCCTACAATGAGCAGTTCTTC. Its protein product is CASRSSGAPYNEQFF.